One sample yielded the 5 T cell receptor beta chains listed below, sequenced in a study of blood T cell repertoires in COVID-19. Assay: immunoSEQ multiplex PCR; the TCRdb copy retains only in-frame clones and omits some. The table lists just over 200,000 clones, less than 85% of them singletons. The sequenced material came from peripheral blood. The receptors originated from an older woman with acute or convalescent COVID-19.

In DNA form, the CDR3 reads TGCGCCAGCAGCCGGGACGGGACAAATTCACCCCTCCACTTT. It yields the protein CASSRDGTNSPLHF. V gene TRBV5-1 combines with J gene TRBJ1-6; D possibly corresponds to TRBD1 (6 bases). CDR3 length equals 14 residues. Germline values: CDR1 SGHRS, CDR2 YFSETQ. V was clipped by 4 bases and J by 7 bases, with 12 bases between them.

The genes are TRBV27 and TRBJ1-4; maybe TRBD1 (5 bases). The CDR3 has 17 amino acids. Per germline, CDR1 MNHEY and CDR2 SMNVEV (reference sequence). Trimming removed 1 base from V and 0 bases from J, with 12 bases in between. CDR3 nucleotide sequence: TGTGCCAGCAGTTTATTAGGGACTTATGCAACTAATGAAAAACTGTTTTTT. Its translation is CASSLLGTYATNEKLFF.

The gene calls are TRBV5-1 and TRBJ2-1, with D tentatively TRBD1 (6 bases). V lost 6 bases and J lost 0, with 13 bases in between. This CDR3 is 15 amino acids long. The germline CDR1 and CDR2 sequences are SGHRS and YFSETQ. CDR3 sequence (DNA): TGCGCCAGCACGACTCAGGGGAGCTCCTACAATGAGCAGTTCTTC. Translated: CASTTQGSSYNEQFF.

The chain couples TRBV9 to TRBJ2-7, with D perhaps TRBD2 (5 bases). Trimming removed 0 bases at V and 2 bases at J, with 12 bases between. CDR1 is SGDLS, CDR2 YYNGEE, per germline. The CDR3 sequence is 15 residues long. CDR3 DNA sequence: TGTGCCAGCAGCGTAGAGGTGGGAGCGACCTACGAGCAGTACTTC. Its protein product is CASSVEVGATYEQYF.

V and J are TRBV10-1 and TRBJ2-7; the match to TRBD1 covers 9 bases. The V segment lost 6 bases and the J segment 7 bases; nucleotides outside the gene matches: 7. The germline gives CDR1 WNHNN, CDR2 SYGVQD (reference sequence). This CDR3 comprises 13 residues. CDR3 DNA sequence: TGCGCCAGCAGCGAGACAGGGGGTGGTGAGCAGTACTTC. It translates to CASSETGGGEQYF.